The clone carrying this T cell receptor (beta chain) appeared once. Its cognate antigen is unknown. Both 60 Vbeta primers and 13 Jbeta primers went into the PCR. Clones were sequenced by immunoSEQ multiplex PCR, and TCRdb holds only the in-frame ones, with some missing. The table shows around 180,000 clones, with around 82% occurring only once. These data are taken from a study of cytomegalovirus exposure and HLA in healthy donors. For the study at large: Genotyping of more than 300 donors showed that over 65% belonged to the Caucasian-associated ancestry cluster.

Overall study results and limits: Relative to the approximately 700-donor mean, N-insertions were reportedly fewer in an Asian-associated ancestry cluster in a later analysis.

CDR3 length: 13 amino acids. Germline V lookup: CDR1 LNHDA, CDR2 SQIVND (reference sequence). The V and J ends lost 1 base and 2 bases respectively, with 5 bases between them. The chain combines TRBV19 with TRBJ2-5, with D unclear. Sequences were obtained from PBMCs. The receptor's source is a man aged 55 to 70 in good health and CMV-seronegative. Written as DNA, the CDR3 is TGTGCCAGTAGTATAGGCCGGCAAGAGACCCAGTACTTC. Its translation is CASSIGRQETQYF.